Listed here are 18 T cell receptor beta chains from one sample, sequenced in a study of a mutant IDH1 vaccine in newly diagnosed glioma. Their specific antigens are unknown. Time point given: week 47, end of study. What each vaccine dose contained was 300 ug of mutant IDH1 20-mer peptide, accompanied by topical imiquimod. The repertoire was sequenced with immunoSEQ multiplex PCR; TCRdb's copy has only in-frame clones and lacks some. The table has 45,000 to 65,000 clones, around three fifths seen once. The starting material was peripheral blood mononuclear cells (PBMCs), obtained from a glioma patient whose treatment included an IDH1 peptide vaccine. All receptors derive from a man in his forties with glioma. Some clones in this sample may be carry-over from other donors' samples.

This clone was found once. The rearrangement joins TRBV5-1 to TRBJ1-1, with no clear D. The V end was cut by 5 bases, the J end by 1 base, with 18 bases between. Germline V lookup: CDR1 SGHRS, CDR2 YFSETQ. This CDR3 has 16 amino acids. Written as DNA, the CDR3 is TGCGCCAGCAGTCGGATCGGAGGGTTTACGAACACTGAAGCTTTCTTT. It is translated as CASSRIGGFTNTEAFF.

This chain connects TRBV10-3 to TRBJ1-1; 7 nucleotides match TRBD1. Germline V gives CDR1 ENHRY, CDR2 SYGVKD. The CDR3 length is 15 residues. J lost 4 bases, V lost 10 bases, and 15 bases had no gene match. The DNA of the CDR3 is TGTGCCACCCAGGGGTCGGTCAGGGGGACCACTGAAGCTTTCTTT. Its protein product is CATQGSVRGTTEAFF.

On this clone: A read error may account for a junction end that differs from germline. V is TRBV19 and J is TRBJ2-7; 7 positions match TRBD1. The germline CDR1 and CDR2 sequences are LNHDA and SQIVND (reference sequence). The CDR3 totals 13 residues. CDR3 protein: CASSLDREQEQYF. The CDR3 DNA is TGTGCCAGTAGTCTAGACAGGGAACAGGAGCAGTACTTC. The variable domain in full, completed from reference TRBV19 and TRBJ2-7, reads DGGITQSPKYLFRKEGQNVTLSCEQNLNHDAMYWYRQDPGQGLRLIYYSQIVNDFQKGDIAEGYSVSREKKESFPLTVTSAQKNPTAFYLCASSLDREQEQYFGPGTRLTVT.

The V call is TRBV21-1, the J call TRBJ2-2; the table gives TRBD1 as D, unverified against the DNA. TRBV21-1 is described as a pseudogene. The CDR3 has 15 residues. This CDR3 is CASSKGGQYTGELFF. CDR3 sequence (DNA): TGTGCCAGCAGCAAAGGGGGACAGTACACCGGGGAGCTGTTTTTT.

The chain uses TRBV13 and TRBJ2-7; D is ambiguous. Germline CDR1 and CDR2: PRHDT and FYEKMQ (reference sequence). Trimming took off 5 bases at V and 3 bases at J, with 8 bases between the two ends. There are 12 residues in the CDR3. The CDR3 here is CASSRDFYEQYF. In DNA, the CDR3 is TGTGCCAGCAGCCGCGACTTCTACGAGCAGTACTTC.

This chain uses TRBV29-1 with TRBJ1-1; the D is unclear. The CDR3 contains 12 residues. The V and J ends lost 2 bases and 0 bases respectively, with 4 bases between them. Germline values: CDR1 SQVTM, CDR2 ANQGSEA. This chain's CDR3 is CSVEIMNTEAFF. Written as DNA, the CDR3 is TGCAGCGTTGAAATCATGAACACTGAAGCTTTCTTT.

The V and J genes are TRBV4-1 and TRBJ1-1; TRBD1 agrees at 8 bases. The ends lost 4 bases at V and 4 bases at J; junction bases unmatched: 5. The CDR3 is 14 amino acids. Germline CDR1 and CDR2: MGHRA and YSYEKL. In DNA, the CDR3 is TGCGCCAGCAGCCCCCAGGGGGCAGGCACTGAAGCTTTCTTT. Encoded protein: CASSPQGAGTEAFF.

The DNA for the CDR3 is TGTGCCAGCAGGGCAGGCGTCTCCTACGAGCAGTACTTC. Translating gives CASRAGVSYEQYF. The chain links TRBV6-1 to TRBJ2-7; D not certain. The V end was cut by 6 bases, the J end by 0 bases, with 9 bases between. The germline V gene encodes CDR1 MNHNS and CDR2 SASEGT. The CDR3 covers 13 residues.

J is TRBJ2-7 and V is TRBV27; 10 nucleotides match TRBD1. Unmatched junction bases numbered 9, after V lost 5 bases and J lost 2 bases. This CDR3 contains 16 residues. Germline CDR1 is MNHEY and CDR2 is SMNVEV (reference sequence). In nucleotides, the CDR3 is TGTGCCAGCAGTCCAAGACAGGGGGCGGTCGCCTACGAGCAGTACTTC. Translated, it gives CASSPRQGAVAYEQYF.

The chain carries TRBV4-1 and TRBJ1-2, with D perhaps matching TRBD1 (5 bases). Germline lookup yields CDR1 MGHRA and CDR2 YSYEKL. This CDR3 comprises 15 residues. The V gene lost 4 bases and the J gene lost 0 bases, with 12 bases spanning the gap. The CDR3: CASSPNPTANYGYTF. In DNA, the CDR3 is TGCGCCAGCAGCCCTAATCCGACAGCTAACTATGGCTACACCTTC.

The chain couples TRBV5-6 to TRBJ1-6, with a weak D call TRBD1 (5 bases). The CDR3 covers 16 residues. V was shortened by 0 bases and J by 4 bases, with 11 bases between the two germline ends. Germline V CDR1 and CDR2: SGHDT, YYEEEE. Here the CDR3 reads CASSLAKGKYNSPLHF. Written as DNA, the CDR3 is TGTGCCAGCAGCTTGGCCAAGGGGAAGTATAATTCACCCCTCCACTTT.

This clone was seen a few times. V usage is TRBV7-8 and J usage is TRBJ2-1; 8 nucleotides match TRBD2. V shed 3 bases and J 6 bases; nucleotides not matched to a gene: 4. Germline loops: CDR1 SGHVS, CDR2 FQNEAQ. CDR3 length equals 14 residues. DNA for the CDR3: TGTGCCAGCAGCTTGACGGGGGGGGTCAATGAGCAGTTCTTC. It specifies CASSLTGGVNEQFF.

The rearrangement links TRBV5-1 to TRBJ1-4; no clear D gene. This CDR3 is built from 16 residues. CDR1 is SGHRS and CDR2 is YFSETQ in the germline V gene. The V end lost 0 bases, the J end lost 7 bases, and 16 bases lay between the germline ends. The CDR3 loop is CASSLEGISLAEKLFF. The CDR3 DNA sequence: TGCGCCAGCAGCTTGGAGGGCATTTCTCTTGCTGAAAAACTGTTTTTT.

The chain is built from TRBV7-8 and TRBJ2-7; TRBD2 agrees at 10 bases. Germline V gene sequence: CDR1 SGHVS, CDR2 FQNEAQ. Trimming cost V 1 base and J 3 bases; bases outside gene matches: 12. The CDR3 has 18 amino acids. The chain's CDR3 is CASSLGLAGPLFNYEQYF. The CDR3 DNA follows: TGTGCCAGCAGCTTAGGACTAGCGGGCCCCCTTTTTAACTACGAGCAGTACTTC.

The gene calls are TRBV6-1 and TRBJ1-4; TRBD1 might be the D (6 bases). V lost 10 bases, J lost 7 bases, and 16 bases lay in between. The CDR3 loop spans 13 amino acids. Germline values: CDR1 MNHNS, CDR2 SASEGT. The CDR3 reads CATRGGNIEKLFF. The CDR3 bases are TGTGCCACCCGAGGGGGGAATATTGAAAAACTGTTTTTT.

The chain has TRBV27 and TRBJ1-6; unclear D gene. There are 14 residues in the CDR3. V was trimmed by 6 bases and J by 9 bases, leaving 15 bases between them. Per germline, CDR1 MNHEY and CDR2 SMNVEV (reference sequence). CDR3 in amino acids: CASSSLGLGSPLHF. The CDR3 nucleotides read TGTGCCAGCAGCTCGTTAGGGCTCGGTTCACCCCTCCACTTT.

V gene TRBV20-1 combines with J gene TRBJ2-7; no clear D. This CDR3 spans 11 amino acids. Trimming took 2 bases from V and 6 from J, leaving 8 bases between them. CDR1 DFQATT and CDR2 SNEGSKA come from the germline V gene (reference sequence). The CDR3 DNA reads TGCAGTGCTAGACAAGCAGCCGAGCAGTACTTC. The encoded protein is CSARQAAEQYF.

This chain joins TRBV29-1 and TRBJ2-7; D is perhaps TRBD2 (6 bases). CDR1 is SQVTM, CDR2 ANQGSEA, per germline. The CDR3 has 14 residues. The germline V and J ends were trimmed by 7 bases and 2 bases, with 18 bases remaining between them. CDR3 sequence: CSASRDFRPYEQYF. Here the CDR3 DNA reads TGCAGCGCCTCGCGGGACTTCAGGCCCTACGAGCAGTACTTC.